One sample yielded the 21 T cell receptor beta chains listed below, sequenced in a study of cytomegalovirus exposure and HLA in healthy donors. Method: immunoSEQ multiplex PCR; TCRdb's copy keeps in-frame clones and lacks some. This table holds 60,000 to 65,000 clones, approximately 95% found once. Input material: PBMCs. The receptor set was obtained from a woman aged 18-29 years in good health and CMV-seronegative.

V is TRBV7-8 and J is TRBJ2-7; 7 bases line up with TRBD1. This CDR3 region has 14 residues. Germline V gene sequence: CDR1 SGHVS, CDR2 FQNEAQ. With V trimmed by 1 base and J by 6 bases, 6 bases remained unmatched. CDR3 region: CASSLVGSGGEQYF. DNA for the CDR3: TGTGCCAGCAGCTTAGTGGGCTCAGGGGGCGAGCAGTACTTC.

V usage is TRBV27 and J usage is TRBJ2-1; the match to TRBD2 covers 10 bases. Unmatched junction bases numbered 7, after V lost 5 bases and J lost 6 bases. Germline CDR1 MNHEY, CDR2 SMNVEV (reference sequence). There are 15 residues in the CDR3. The chain's CDR3 is CASSKPGLATNEQFF. CDR3 in DNA: TGTGCCAGCAGTAAACCGGGACTAGCGACCAATGAGCAGTTCTTC.

V is TRBV4-2 and J is TRBJ2-3; perhaps TRBD1 as D (5 bases). V was clipped by 1 base and J by 5 bases, with 13 bases between them. The CDR3 has 15 residues. CDR1 is LGHNA and CDR2 is YNFKEQ in the germline V gene. The CDR3 loop is CASSQGLRAGDTQYF. CDR3 bases: TGTGCCAGCAGCCAAGGTCTCAGGGCTGGAGATACGCAGTATTTT.

In this sample, this clone turned up once. The V gene is TRBV5-6, the J gene TRBJ2-7; 9 bases fit TRBD1. This CDR3 comprises 14 residues. From germline, CDR1 is SGHDT and CDR2 YYEEEE. Trimming took 2 bases from V and 11 from J; bases not matched to a gene: 11. CDR3 coding DNA: TGTGCCAGCAGCTTTGGGGGACAGGGTACCCGCAAGTACTTC. Its translation is CASSFGGQGTRKYF. Combining the CDR3 with reference TRBV5-6 and TRBJ2-7 gives the whole variable domain DAGVTQSPTHLIKTRGQQVTLRCSPKSGHDTVSWYQQALGQGPQFIFQYYEEEERQRGNFPDRFSGHQFPNYSSELNVNALLLGDSALYLCASSFGGQGTRKYFGPGTRLTVT.

The chain uses TRBV5-4 and TRBJ2-6, with a tentative D call TRBD1 (6 bases). Trimming took 4 bases from V and 0 from J, leaving 11 bases between them. The CDR3 has 16 amino acids. Germline V lookup: CDR1 SGHNT, CDR2 YYREEE (reference sequence). CDR3: CASSQTGNSGANVLTF. DNA for the CDR3: TGTGCCAGCAGCCAAACAGGGAACTCTGGGGCCAACGTCCTGACTTTC.

The gene calls are TRBV4-3 and TRBJ1-2, with 8 bases aligning to TRBD1. The J segment lost 4 bases and the V segment lost 1 base, leaving 5 bases of the junction unmatched. CDR1 is LGHNA and CDR2 is YSLEER in the germline V gene. This CDR3 is built from 15 residues. This CDR3 reads CASSQAGGDGYGYTF. CDR3 DNA: TGCGCCAGCAGCCAAGCAGGGGGCGACGGCTATGGCTACACCTTC.

This rearrangement joins TRBV19 to TRBJ2-3, with TRBD1 matching over 11 bases. The CDR3 is 13 amino acids. Germline-derived CDR1 and CDR2 are LNHDA and SQIVND (reference sequence). Trimming at V came to 10 bases and at J to 3 bases, leaving 3 bases not matched to a gene. The CDR3: CATRDRGTDTQYF. CDR3 DNA: TGTGCCACCCGGGACAGGGGGACAGATACGCAGTATTTT. Based on the CDR3 plus reference TRBV19 and TRBJ2-3, the full variable domain is DGGITQSPKYLFRKEGQNVTLSCEQNLNHDAMYWYRQDPGQGLRLIYYSQIVNDFQKGDIAEGYSVSREKKESFPLTVTSAQKNPTAFYLCATRDRGTDTQYFGPGTRLTVL.

This chain uses TRBV6-5 with TRBJ2-7; D might be TRBD2 (8 bases). The CDR3 is made up of 14 amino acids. V shed 8 bases and J shed 4 bases, with 18 bases lying between them. Germline CDR1 reads MNHEY; CDR2 reads SVGAGI. The CDR3 loop reads CASGKGGGGYEQYF. The CDR3 nucleotides are TGTGCCAGCGGCAAAGGGGGCGGGGGGTACGAGCAGTACTTC.

CDR3 in amino acids: CASSPPPGEGREETQYF. CDR3 DNA: TGTGCCAGCAGTCCACCACCCGGGGAGGGAAGGGAAGAGACCCAGTACTTC. This chain links TRBV27 with TRBJ2-5; TRBD2 matches 7 bases. CDR1 is MNHEY, CDR2 SMNVEV, per germline (reference sequence). Losses at the gene ends were 5 bases for V and 3 bases for J; bases not matched to a gene: 15. The length of the CDR3 is 17 residues.

The rearrangement links TRBV6-1 to TRBJ2-7; the D gene is possibly TRBD1 (6 bases). The CDR3 is 11 residues long. Germline loops: CDR1 MNHNS, CDR2 SASEGT. The V end was cut by 8 bases, the J end by 9 bases, with 14 bases between. The CDR3 is CASSTGGGQYF. The CDR3 bases are TGTGCCAGCTCGACAGGTGGGGGGCAGTACTTC.

The chain carries TRBV5-6 and TRBJ2-7, with D perhaps matching TRBD2 (6 bases). V lost 3 bases and J lost 3, with 16 bases in between. Germline-derived CDR1 and CDR2 are SGHDT and YYEEEE. The CDR3 sequence is 15 residues long. The CDR3 here is CASSWGQEGFYEQYF. DNA for the CDR3: TGTGCCAGCAGCTGGGGCCAGGAGGGGTTCTACGAGCAGTACTTC.

This chain joins TRBV19 and TRBJ1-5, with D perhaps TRBD1 (6 bases). CDR1 and CDR2 from the germline V gene are LNHDA and SQIVND (reference sequence). CDR3 length equals 14 residues. The V and J ends lost 6 bases and 4 bases respectively, with 13 bases between them. CDR3 protein: CASRDSPINQPQHF. The DNA for the CDR3 is TGTGCCAGTAGGGACAGTCCTATTAATCAGCCCCAGCATTTT.

CDR3 coding DNA: TGTGCCATCAGAGGGACAGAGGTGAACACTGAAGCTTTCTTT. This codes for CAIRGTEVNTEAFF. The chain uses TRBV10-3 and TRBJ1-1; 7 bases match TRBD1. Germline V CDR1 and CDR2: ENHRY, SYGVKD. This CDR3 is built from 14 residues. With 6 bases clipped from V and 0 bases from J, the junction kept 4 bases outside the gene matches.

This clone came up once. This chain links TRBV7-9 with TRBJ1-1, with a possible D match to TRBD1 (5 bases). From germline, CDR1 is SEHNR and CDR2 FQNEAQ (reference sequence). The V end lost 7 bases, the J end lost 4 bases, and 19 bases lay between the germline ends. The CDR3 consists of 15 residues. The CDR3 is CASTPLGGFGTEAFF. In nucleotides, the CDR3 is TGTGCCAGCACCCCCCTGGGGGGTTTTGGCACTGAAGCTTTCTTT.

This chain joins TRBV4-3 and TRBJ1-2; D is uncertain. Germline CDR1 reads LGHNA; CDR2 reads YSLEER. The CDR3 is 16 amino acids. Trimming cost V 1 base and J 0 bases, with 12 bases left between them. The CDR3 loop reads CASSQAPAGTNYGYTF. The DNA of the CDR3 is TGCGCCAGCAGCCAAGCCCCAGCGGGAACTAACTATGGCTACACCTTC.

The chain has TRBV7-9 and TRBJ2-7; 11 nucleotides align to TRBD1. V was pared by 7 bases and J by 5 bases, with 7 bases of the junction left unmatched. Germline V CDR1 and CDR2: SEHNR, FQNEAQ (reference sequence). This CDR3 is 14 amino acids long. CDR3 protein: CASTLDRGRDEQYF. In nucleotides, the CDR3 is TGTGCCAGCACCCTGGACAGGGGGCGGGACGAGCAGTACTTC.

V usage is TRBV18 and J usage is TRBJ2-7; D unresolved. The CDR3 contains 13 residues. Germline V gene sequence: CDR1 KGHSH, CDR2 LQKENI. The V end lost 3 bases, the J end lost 2 bases, and 8 bases lay between the germline ends. This chain's CDR3 is CASSPAQAYEQYF. The CDR3 DNA sequence: TGTGCCAGCTCACCGGCCCAGGCCTACGAGCAGTACTTC.

In its sample, this clone was seen once. The chain is built from TRBV4-3 and TRBJ1-1; D may be TRBD1 (6 bases). The V end lost 1 base, the J end lost 4 bases, and 19 bases lay between the germline ends. The CDR3 has 17 residues. Germline V gene data show CDR1 as LGHNA and CDR2 as YSLEER. Written as DNA, the CDR3 is TGCGCCAGCAGCCAAGGTGGCCAGGGGATTTTGGGCACTGAAGCTTTCTTT. Its protein product is CASSQGGQGILGTEAFF.

CDR3 sequence: CASGLVRGGPPYF. As DNA, the CDR3 is TGTGCTAGTGGTTTGGTACGGGGGGGGCCCCCTTACTTC. The chain recombines TRBV12-5 with TRBJ2-5, with 8 bases matching TRBD2. Losses at the gene ends were 0 bases for V and 14 bases for J; bases not matched to a gene: 8. Germline lookup yields CDR1 LGHNT and CDR2 FRNRAP. The CDR3 is 13 amino acids.

The chain joins TRBV5-1 to TRBJ1-5; possible D gene TRBD1, 6 bases. The germline CDR1 and CDR2 sequences are SGHRS and YFSETQ. This CDR3 comprises 14 residues. Between the trimmed V and J ends, which lost 5 bases and 4 bases, there was a span of 13 bases. CDR3 in DNA: TGCGCCAGCAGTCAGGGGCCGCCAAATCAGCCCCAGCATTTT. It translates to CASSQGPPNQPQHF.

The chain combines TRBV7-2 with TRBJ2-1; 8 nucleotides align to TRBD2. Germline-derived CDR1 and CDR2 are SGHTA and FQGNSA. The V segment lost 2 bases and the J segment 1 base; nucleotides outside the gene matches: 1. This CDR3 has 15 residues. The DNA for the CDR3 is TGTGCCAGCAGCTTACTAGCGGGTTCCTACAATGAGCAGTTCTTC. Protein sequence: CASSLLAGSYNEQFF.